The 18 T cell receptor beta chains listed next were all sequenced from one sample in a study of T-cell reconstitution after alpha-beta-depleted transplantation in children. This sample's TCRbeta library carried unique molecular identifier barcodes. TCRdb passed the PCR reads through MiXCR, listing each CDR3 protein once. The table has approximately 240,000 distinct CDR3 sequences, about 9.5% seen once. This specimen was PBMCs from the stem cell graft donor, taken from the stem cell graft. The receptors were gathered from a human donor who donated a stem cell graft to a child with acute lymphoblastic leukemia.

V and J are TRBV6-5 and TRBJ2-7, with a weak D call TRBD2 (6 bases). CDR3 length equals 16 residues. The ends were cut back, 6 bases at V and 2 bases at J, with 20 bases in the middle. Germline V gene sequence: CDR1 MNHEY, CDR2 SVGAGI. DNA of the CDR3: TGTGCCAGCAGAAAGGGGCGCGGGGTAGGGACCTACGAGCAGTACTTC. Translating gives CASRKGRGVGTYEQYF.

The chain is built from TRBV20-1 and TRBJ2-2, with D maybe TRBD2 (6 bases). The CDR3 contains 18 residues. Trimming shortened V by 3 bases and J by 2 bases, and 22 bases separated the two germline ends. The germline V gene encodes CDR1 DFQATT and CDR2 SNEGSKA (reference sequence). The CDR3 sequence: CSASPPPVGSGNTGELFF. The CDR3 DNA reads as TGCAGTGCTAGCCCGCCCCCGGTTGGTAGCGGTAACACCGGGGAGCTGTTTTTT.

At least ten counts were recorded for this clonotype. The rearrangement links TRBV4-3 to TRBJ2-3; D tentatively reads TRBD1 or TRBD2 (5 bases each). Germline values: CDR1 LGHNA, CDR2 YSLEER. The CDR3 covers 15 residues. Trimming cost V 0 bases and J 7 bases, with 14 bases left between them. The CDR3 protein is CASSQERDPRNTQYF. As DNA, the CDR3 is TGCGCCAGCAGCCAAGAGAGGGACCCGAGAAATACGCAGTATTTT.

J is TRBJ2-5 and V is TRBV4-3; possibly TRBD2 for D (5 bases). Germline V lookup: CDR1 LGHNA, CDR2 YSLEER. The CDR3 has 16 amino acids. V dropped 4 bases and J dropped 5 bases, with 20 bases sitting between them. CDR3 sequence reads: CASSPVHGEVWETQYF. Here the CDR3 DNA reads TGCGCCAGCAGCCCCGTCCACGGGGAAGTGTGGGAGACCCAGTACTTC.

This sequence joins TRBV7-2 and TRBJ2-2, with D maybe TRBD2 (6 bases). CDR1 SGHTA and CDR2 FQGNSA come from the germline V gene. The CDR3 is made up of 17 amino acids. Trimming stripped 5 bases from V and 5 bases from J, with 21 bases between. For the CDR3, the DNA is TGTGCCAGCAGCCCCCAGAGATCCGGGGGTCGGACCGGGGAGCTGTTTTTT. It yields the protein CASSPQRSGGRTGELFF. Drawing the rest from reference TRBV7-2 and TRBJ2-2, the complete variable domain is GAGVSQSPSNKVTEKGKDVELRCDPISGHTALYWYRQSLGQGLEFLIYFQGNSAPDKSGLPSDRFSAERTGGSVSTLTIQRTQQEDSAVYLCASSPQRSGGRTGELFFGEGSRLTVL.

The chain combines TRBV6-6 with TRBJ2-2, with TRBD2 matching 10 bases. Looked up from germline, CDR1 is MNHNY and CDR2 is SVGAGI (reference sequence). J gave up 8 bases and V 6 bases, and 3 bases lay outside the gene matches. The CDR3 has 13 residues. The CDR3 DNA follows: TGTGCCAGCAGCCAGGGACTAGCGGGGGAGCTGTTTTTT. Protein: CASSQGLAGELFF.

This clonotype was counted many times. The V gene is TRBV29-1, the J gene TRBJ2-7; possibly TRBD1 or TRBD2 for D (5 bases each). The germline V gene encodes CDR1 SQVTM and CDR2 ANQGSEA. The CDR3 contains 14 residues. Trimming removed 2 bases from V and 0 bases from J, with 11 bases in between. The CDR3 DNA sequence: TGCAGCGTTGAAATAGTGGGACGCTCCTACGAGCAGTACTTC. It translates to CSVEIVGRSYEQYF.

Many counts were recorded for this clonotype. V gene TRBV15 combines with J gene TRBJ2-1; D is unresolved. The CDR3 loop spans 15 amino acids. Germline V lookup: CDR1 LNHNV, CDR2 YYDKDF (reference sequence). V was pared by 0 bases and J by 4 bases, with 10 bases between. CDR3 in DNA: TGTGCCACCAGCAGAGATGTTGGGGAATACAATGAGCAGTTCTTC. The encoded protein is CATSRDVGEYNEQFF.

Ten or more counts support this clonotype. CDR3 coding DNA: TGTGCCAGCAGTTTGACCATTTCGGATGGCTACACCTTC. Encoded protein: CASSLTISDGYTF. The gene calls are TRBV12-3 or TRBV12-4 and TRBJ1-2; D is unresolved. The CDR3 consists of 13 residues. V lost 3 bases, J lost 6 bases, and 11 bases lay in between.

This clonotype was seen only a few times. The rearrangement links TRBV29-1 to TRBJ2-5; 8 bases are a match to TRBD2. V shed 6 bases, J shed 3 bases, and the junction held 9 bases outside the gene matches. The length of the CDR3 is 14 residues. Germline-derived CDR1 and CDR2 are SQVTM and ANQGSEA. The CDR3 region has the DNA TGCAGCGTCTCAGGAAAAGCGGGGGAAGAGACCCAGTACTTC. It translates to CSVSGKAGEETQYF.

J is TRBJ2-3 and V is TRBV18; D gene unclear. CDR3 length: 14 amino acids. Germline assignment: CDR1 KGHSH and CDR2 LQKENI. V lost 5 bases, J lost 2 bases, and 11 bases lay in between. The DNA of the CDR3 is TGTGCCAGCTCAACCCCAGGAGTCACAGATACGCAGTATTTT. Encoded protein: CASSTPGVTDTQYF.

This clonotype appeared many times. This chain connects TRBV6-5 to TRBJ2-5; 12 nucleotides agree with TRBD1. The CDR3 length is 15 residues. V lost 4 bases, J lost 5 bases, and 5 bases stayed unmatched. Germline CDR1 reads MNHEY; CDR2 reads SVGAGI. The CDR3 DNA reads TGTGCCAGCAGTTCTGGGACAGGGGGCAGGGAGACCCAGTACTTC. It specifies CASSSGTGGRETQYF.

The chain employs TRBV5-6 and TRBJ2-7; D is tentatively TRBD1 or TRBD2 (5 bases each). This CDR3 contains 18 residues. Trimming cost V 5 bases and J 3 bases, with 27 bases left between them. Germline-derived CDR1 and CDR2 are SGHDT and YYEEEE. The CDR3: CASSYTSDGKWGYYEQYF. CDR3 coding DNA: TGTGCCAGCAGTTACACCTCGGACGGCAAGTGGGGGTACTACGAGCAGTACTTC.

The chain combines TRBV30 with TRBJ1-1; D is possibly TRBD1 (5 bases). Germline V gives CDR1 GTSNPN, CDR2 SVGIG (reference sequence). CDR3 length: 13 amino acids. V was pared by 0 bases and J by 8 bases, with 13 bases between. The CDR3 nucleotides are TGTGCCTGGAGTGTGTGGGACGATAAGGAAGCTTTCTTT. It is translated as CAWSVWDDKEAFF. Full variable domain (remainder filled in from reference TRBV30 and TRBJ1-1): SQTIHQWPATLVQPVGSPLSLECTVEGTSNPNLYWYRQAAGRGLQLLFYSVGIGQISSEVPQNLSASRPQDRQFILSSKKLLLSDSGFYLCAWSVWDDKEAFFGQGTRLTVV.

The table lists this clonotype with a few counts. V gene TRBV20-1 combines with J gene TRBJ2-2, with 8 bases that match TRBD2. V dropped 6 bases and J dropped 1; count of bases not matched to a gene: 4. The germline V gene has CDR1 DFQATT and CDR2 SNEGSKA (reference sequence). The CDR3 has 14 amino acids. In nucleotides, the CDR3 is TGCAGTGCGACGCTAGCGGGGAACACCGGGGAGCTGTTTTTT. This translates into CSATLAGNTGELFF.

As for this clonotype: A read error may be the cause here, since a much bigger clone is one base away. The gene calls are TRBV20-1 and TRBJ2-7; the D call may be TRBD1 or TRBD2 (5 bases each). Per germline, CDR1 DFQATT and CDR2 SNEGSKA (reference sequence). The CDR3 is 14 residues long. The V end was cut by 6 bases, the J end by 3 bases, with 18 bases between. CDR3 sequence (DNA): TGCAGTGCAACCGGGACCCCGTCGTACTACGAGCAGTACTTC. Amino acids: CSATGTPSYYEQYF.

This clonotype was detected only a few times. The chain links TRBV12-3 or TRBV12-4 to TRBJ1-1; unclear D gene. V was cut by 1 base and J by 7 bases, with 7 bases left in between. The CDR3 totals 12 residues. For the CDR3, the DNA is TGTGCCAGCAGTTTAGATTACGGTGAAGCTTTCTTT. Protein sequence: CASSLDYGEAFF.

This chain connects TRBV7-9 to TRBJ2-7; D is uncertain. CDR3 length: 13 amino acids. Per germline, CDR1 SEHNR and CDR2 FQNEAQ (reference sequence). The ends were cut back, 3 bases at V and 4 bases at J, with 10 bases in the middle. This CDR3 reads CASSFNVGYEQYF. For the CDR3, the DNA is TGTGCCAGCAGCTTTAATGTAGGATACGAGCAGTACTTC.